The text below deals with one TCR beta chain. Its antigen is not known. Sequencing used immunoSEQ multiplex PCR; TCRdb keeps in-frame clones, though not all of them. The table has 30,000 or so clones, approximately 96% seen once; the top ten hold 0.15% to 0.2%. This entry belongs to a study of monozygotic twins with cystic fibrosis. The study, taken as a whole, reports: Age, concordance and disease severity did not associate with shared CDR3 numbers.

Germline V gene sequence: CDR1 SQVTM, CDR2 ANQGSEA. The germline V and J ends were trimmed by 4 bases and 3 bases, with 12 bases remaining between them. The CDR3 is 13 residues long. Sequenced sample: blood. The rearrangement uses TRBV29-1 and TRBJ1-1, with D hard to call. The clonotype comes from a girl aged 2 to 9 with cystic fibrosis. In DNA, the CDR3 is TGCAGCGTTGTTCGGCAATTAGACACTGAAGCTTTCTTT. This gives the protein CSVVRQLDTEAFF.